Reported below is one T cell receptor (beta chain). The source of the sample is a study of shared T cell receptors in the human thymus. TCRdb's table, derived via immunoSEQ multiplex PCR, lists solely in-frame clones and lacks some. The table records about 610,000 clones, 85% to 90% of them present only once. The CDR3 sequence is 19 residues long. The V gene's germline CDR1 is LGHNA and CDR2 YNFKEQ. V lost 1 base to trimming and J lost 1 base; unmatched junction nucleotides: 7. This same sample was also taken into another study, of human thymus T cells. That publication notes: Resections from corrective heart surgery supplied the thymus tissue. Repertoires sampled from thymus and blood appeared biased in V and J gene usage.

The chain couples TRBV4-2 to TRBJ2-2; 12 bases map to TRBD2. Sequenced sample: thymocytes. This sequence originates from a boy less than two years old with a congenital heart defect. The CDR3 sequence is CASSQGLAGGPWNTGELFF. In DNA form, the CDR3 reads TGTGCCAGCAGCCAAGGGCTAGCGGGAGGGCCGTGGAACACCGGGGAGCTGTTTTTT.